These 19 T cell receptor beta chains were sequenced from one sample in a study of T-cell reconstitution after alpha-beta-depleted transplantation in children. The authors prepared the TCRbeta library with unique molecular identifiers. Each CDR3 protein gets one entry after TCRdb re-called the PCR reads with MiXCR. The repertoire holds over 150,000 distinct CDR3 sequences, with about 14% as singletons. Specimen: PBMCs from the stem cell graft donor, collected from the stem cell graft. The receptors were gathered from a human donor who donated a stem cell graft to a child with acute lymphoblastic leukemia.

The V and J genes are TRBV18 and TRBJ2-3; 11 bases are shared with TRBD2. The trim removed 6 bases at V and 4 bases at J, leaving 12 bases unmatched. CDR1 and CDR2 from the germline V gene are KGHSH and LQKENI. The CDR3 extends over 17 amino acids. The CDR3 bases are TGTGCCAGCTCCCCCAACGTACTAGCGGGAGTCGCAGATACGCAGTATTTT. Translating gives CASSPNVLAGVADTQYF.

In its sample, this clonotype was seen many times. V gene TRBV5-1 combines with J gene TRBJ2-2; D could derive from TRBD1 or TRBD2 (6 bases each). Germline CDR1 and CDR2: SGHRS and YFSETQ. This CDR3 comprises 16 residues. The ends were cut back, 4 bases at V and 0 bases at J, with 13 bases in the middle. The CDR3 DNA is TGCGCCAGCAGCCCCTTAGGGGGGTCGAACACCGGGGAGCTGTTTTTT. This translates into CASSPLGGSNTGELFF.

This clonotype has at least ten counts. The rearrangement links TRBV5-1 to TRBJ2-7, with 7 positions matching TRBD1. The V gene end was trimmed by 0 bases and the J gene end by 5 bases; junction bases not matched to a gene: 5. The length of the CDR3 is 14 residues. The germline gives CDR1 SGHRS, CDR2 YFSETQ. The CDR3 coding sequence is TGCGCCAGCAGCTTGGAAGGGGGCAGTGACGAGCAGTACTTC. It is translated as CASSLEGGSDEQYF.

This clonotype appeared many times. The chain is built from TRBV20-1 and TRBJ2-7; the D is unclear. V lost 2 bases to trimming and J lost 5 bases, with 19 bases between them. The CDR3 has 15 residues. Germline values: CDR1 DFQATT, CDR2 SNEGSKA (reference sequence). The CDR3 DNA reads TGCAGTGCTAGAAACCCGAAGCCCATTGGTGACGAGCAGTACTTC. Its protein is CSARNPKPIGDEQYF.

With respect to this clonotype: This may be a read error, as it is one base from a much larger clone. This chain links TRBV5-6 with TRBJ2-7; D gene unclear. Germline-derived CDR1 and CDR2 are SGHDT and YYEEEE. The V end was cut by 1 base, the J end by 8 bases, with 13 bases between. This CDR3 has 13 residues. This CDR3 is CASSLIRSYKQYF. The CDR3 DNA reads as TGTGCCAGCAGCTTGATCAGGAGTTACAAGCAGTACTTC.

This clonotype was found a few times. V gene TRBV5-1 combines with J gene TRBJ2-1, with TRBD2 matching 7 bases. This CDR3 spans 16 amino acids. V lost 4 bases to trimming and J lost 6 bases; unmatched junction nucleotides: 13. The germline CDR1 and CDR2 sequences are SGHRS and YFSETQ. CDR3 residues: CASSPQGRGGRNEQFF. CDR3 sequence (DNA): TGCGCCAGCAGCCCTCAAGGGCGGGGAGGGCGCAATGAGCAGTTCTTC.

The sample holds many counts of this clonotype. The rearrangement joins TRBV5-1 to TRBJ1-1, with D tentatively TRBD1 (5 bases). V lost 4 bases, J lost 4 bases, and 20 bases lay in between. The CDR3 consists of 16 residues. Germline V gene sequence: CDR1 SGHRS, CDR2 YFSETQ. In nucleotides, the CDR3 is TGCGCCAGCAGCGTAGGTCCAGGGCTTCGGGGCACTGAAGCTTTCTTT. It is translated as CASSVGPGLRGTEAFF.

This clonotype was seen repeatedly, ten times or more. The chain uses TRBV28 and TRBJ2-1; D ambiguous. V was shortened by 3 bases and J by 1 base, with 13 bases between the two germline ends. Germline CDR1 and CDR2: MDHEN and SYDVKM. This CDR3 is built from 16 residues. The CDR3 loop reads CASSLSKVPSYNEQFF. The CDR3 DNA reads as TGTGCCAGCAGTTTGTCCAAGGTCCCATCCTACAATGAGCAGTTCTTC.

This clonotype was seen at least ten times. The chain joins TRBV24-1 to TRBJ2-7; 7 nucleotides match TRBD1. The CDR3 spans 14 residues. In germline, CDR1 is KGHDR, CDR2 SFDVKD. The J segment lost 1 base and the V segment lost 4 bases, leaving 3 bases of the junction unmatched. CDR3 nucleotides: TGTGCCACCAGTGAACCGACAGGGTCCTACGAGCAGTACTTC. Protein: CATSEPTGSYEQYF.

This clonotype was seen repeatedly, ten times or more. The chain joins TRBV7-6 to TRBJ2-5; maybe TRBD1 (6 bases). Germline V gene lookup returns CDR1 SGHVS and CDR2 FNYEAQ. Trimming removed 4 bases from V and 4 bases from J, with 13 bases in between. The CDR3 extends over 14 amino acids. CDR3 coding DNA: TGTGCCAGCAGCTCAACACAGGGTAGAGAGACCCAGTACTTC. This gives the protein CASSSTQGRETQYF.

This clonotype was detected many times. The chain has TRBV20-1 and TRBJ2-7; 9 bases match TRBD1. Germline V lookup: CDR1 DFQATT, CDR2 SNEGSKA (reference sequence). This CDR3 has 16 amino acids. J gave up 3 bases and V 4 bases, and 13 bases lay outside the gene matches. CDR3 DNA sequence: TGCAGTGCTATTAAAACAGGGGGCATAGCCTACTACGAGCAGTACTTC. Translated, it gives CSAIKTGGIAYYEQYF.

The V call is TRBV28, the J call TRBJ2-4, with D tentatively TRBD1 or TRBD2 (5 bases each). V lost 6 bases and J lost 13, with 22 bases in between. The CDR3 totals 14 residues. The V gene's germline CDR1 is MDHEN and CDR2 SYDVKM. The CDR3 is CASRDGLAKNRQYF. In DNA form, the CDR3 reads TGTGCCAGCAGGGACGGTCTAGCCAAAAACAGGCAGTACTTC. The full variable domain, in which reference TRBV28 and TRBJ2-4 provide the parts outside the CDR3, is DVKVTQSSRYLVKRTGEKVFLECVQDMDHENMFWYRQDPGLGLRLIYFSYDVKMKEKGDIPEGYSVSREKKERFSLILESASTNQTSMYLCASRDGLAKNRQYFGAGTRLSVL.

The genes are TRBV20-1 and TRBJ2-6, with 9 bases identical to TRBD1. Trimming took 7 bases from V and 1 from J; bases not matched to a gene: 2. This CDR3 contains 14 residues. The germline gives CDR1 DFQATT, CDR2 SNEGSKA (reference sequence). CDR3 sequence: CSVGTGSGANVLTF. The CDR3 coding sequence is TGCAGTGTAGGGACAGGGTCTGGGGCCAACGTCCTGACTTTC.

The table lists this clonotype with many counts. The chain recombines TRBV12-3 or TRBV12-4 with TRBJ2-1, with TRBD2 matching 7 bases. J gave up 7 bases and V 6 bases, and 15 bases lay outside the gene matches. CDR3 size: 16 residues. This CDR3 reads CASSPNTGGYKNEQFF. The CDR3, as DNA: TGTGCCAGCAGCCCTAATACGGGAGGTTATAAAAATGAGCAGTTCTTC.

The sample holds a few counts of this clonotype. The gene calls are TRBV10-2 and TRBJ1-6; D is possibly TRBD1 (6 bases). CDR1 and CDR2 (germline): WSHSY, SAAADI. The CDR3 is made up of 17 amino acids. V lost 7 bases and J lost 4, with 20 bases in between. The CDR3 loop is CASIGGGGRRYNSPLHF. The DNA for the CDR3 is TGCGCCAGCATCGGAGGGGGGGGAAGGAGATATAATTCACCCCTCCACTTT.

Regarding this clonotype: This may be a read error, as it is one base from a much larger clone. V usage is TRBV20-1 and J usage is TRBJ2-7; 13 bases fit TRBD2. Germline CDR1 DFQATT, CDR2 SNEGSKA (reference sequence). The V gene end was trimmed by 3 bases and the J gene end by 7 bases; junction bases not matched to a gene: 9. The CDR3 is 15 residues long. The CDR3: CSARGLAGLTVEQYF. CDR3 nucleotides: TGCAGTGCTAGGGGACTAGCGGGACTCACGGTGGAGCAGTACTTC.

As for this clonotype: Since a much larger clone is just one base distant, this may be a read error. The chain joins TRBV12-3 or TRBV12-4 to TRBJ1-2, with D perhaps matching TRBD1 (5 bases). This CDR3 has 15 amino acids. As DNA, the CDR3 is TGTGCCAGCAGTTTCTTAGGGACGGATCTCTATGGCCACACCTTC. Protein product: CASSFLGTDLYGHTF.

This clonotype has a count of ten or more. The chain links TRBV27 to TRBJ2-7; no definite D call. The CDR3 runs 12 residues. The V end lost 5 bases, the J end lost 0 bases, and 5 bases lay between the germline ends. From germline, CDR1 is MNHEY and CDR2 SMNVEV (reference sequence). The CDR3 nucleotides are TGTGCCAGCAGTCGCTACTCCTACGAGCAGTACTTC. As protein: CASSRYSYEQYF.

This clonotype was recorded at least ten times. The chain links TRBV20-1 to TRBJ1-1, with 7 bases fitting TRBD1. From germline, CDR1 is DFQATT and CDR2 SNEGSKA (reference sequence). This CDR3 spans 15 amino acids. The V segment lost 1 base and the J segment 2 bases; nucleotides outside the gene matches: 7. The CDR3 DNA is TGCAGTGCTAGAGCTAACCGACAGGGAAACACTGAAGCTTTCTTT. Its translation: CSARANRQGNTEAFF.